Described below is a single T cell receptor beta chain sequence and its context. The target of this receptor is not known. Base qualities are missing; no much larger clone stands one base away. There are 14 amino acids in the CDR3, from cysteine to phenylalanine inclusive. Only the CDR3 DNA is retained, 42 bases long and in frame from the first base. V is pruned by 8 bases and J by 10 bases, leaving 12 bases of the junction without a gene match. According to the germline V gene, CDR1 reads SNHLY and CDR2 reads FYNNEI. Collaborating institutions collected whole blood in K2EDTA tubes following their own protocols. For TCRbeta analysis, collaborators shipped samples as frozen whole blood, isolated PBMCs, or DNA extracted from either of those sample types. The entry originates in a study of blood T cell repertoires in COVID-19 (dated by TCRdb to the early 2020s). With regard to the full study: Samples from collaborators originated in the United States, Italy and Spain and spanned both the acute and convalescent phases of COVID-19. The material from the prospective study consisted of cDNA or gDNA derived from T cells, B-cell-depleted T cells, or PBMCs. Deeply sampled blood TCRbeta repertoires from subjects exposed to, actively infected with, or recovered from COVID-19 were included in the dataset. The repertoires were made available in a free public database intended to serve as a resource for research on the immune response to SARS-CoV-2. The samples were drawn from two sources: the first 160 participants of the ongoing ImmuneRACE study, and over 950 subjects contributed by 6 global collaborators. The sample metadata nearly always contained a de-identified subject ID, COVID-19 status, age in years and sex. Where available, HLA class I and class II types were taken from metadata supplied by the sample provider and were not determined by assay-based typing. Findings and caveats that apply to the study as a whole: How much clinical and demographic metadata was included differed by source and by participant, and the metadata was provided uncurated.

TCRbeta CDR3 regions were amplified from genomic DNA by means of the immunoSEQ Assay, a bias-controlled multiplex PCR. Per the original workflow: Nucleated cell counts per sample were estimated from amplification of reference gene primers within the assay. To quantify the absolute abundance of each unique TCRbeta CDR3 rearrangement, sequence reads were collapsed and filtered. For each sample, productive Simpson clonality was calculated as the square root of Simpson's diversity index over productive rearrangements. Entries here come from immuneACCESS through TCRdb and include only in-frame sequences with V and J called. Some clones fail to appear in such tables; in the studies checked, an unresolved V gene covers under half of the shortfall, and the cause of the remainder is unknown. The V and J calls and clone size are taken from that table; D and trimming were inferred from the DNA. Within this sample are roughly 150,000 clones, with 80% to 90% of them counted one time only. 4% of the sample is held by the ten biggest clonotypes.

This sequence uses TRBV2 and TRBJ2-7; 12 of the junction bases match TRBD2. The specimen sequenced was peripheral blood. The source of this sequence is a woman in her 70s with acute or convalescent COVID-19. At the DNA level, the sequence is TGTGCCAGCCTCATGGGACTAGCGGGTCGAGGTCAGTACTTC. This is translated as CASLMGLAGRGQYF.